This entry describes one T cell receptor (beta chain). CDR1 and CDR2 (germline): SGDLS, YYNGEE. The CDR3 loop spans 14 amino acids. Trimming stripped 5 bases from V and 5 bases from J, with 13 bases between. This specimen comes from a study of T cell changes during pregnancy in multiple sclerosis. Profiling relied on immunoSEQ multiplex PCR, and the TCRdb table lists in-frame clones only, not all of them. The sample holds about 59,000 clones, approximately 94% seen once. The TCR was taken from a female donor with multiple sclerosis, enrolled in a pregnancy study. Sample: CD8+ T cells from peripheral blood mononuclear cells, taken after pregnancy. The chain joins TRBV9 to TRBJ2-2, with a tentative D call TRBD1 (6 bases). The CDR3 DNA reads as TGTGCCAGCAGGGGACAACCGACGACCGGGGAGCTGTTTTTT. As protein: CASRGQPTTGELFF. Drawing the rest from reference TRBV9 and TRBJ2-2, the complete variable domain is DSGVTQTPKHLITATGQRVTLRCSPRSGDLSVYWYQQSLDQGLQFLIQYYNGEERAKGNILERFSAQQFPDLHSELNLSSLELGDSALYFCASRGQPTTGELFFGEGSRLTVL.